This T cell receptor (beta chain) was identified during a study of blood T cell repertoires in COVID-19. In the original workflow: Amplification from reference gene primers served as the basis for estimated nucleated cell counts. Clones were sequenced by immunoSEQ multiplex PCR, and TCRdb holds only the in-frame ones, with some missing. Clone size and V and J calls were adopted from that table, with D and trimming inferred from the DNA. The table shows 100,000 to 120,000 clones, with roughly 84% occurring only once. Germline V CDR1 and CDR2: GTSNPN, SVGIG (reference sequence). Trimming removed 0 bases at V and 5 bases at J, with 6 bases between. The CDR3 totals 12 residues.

This TCR was sampled from a man between 35 and 55 years old with acute or convalescent COVID-19. The chain employs TRBV30 and TRBJ2-3; D is undetermined. The sequenced sample was peripheral blood. CDR3 loop: CAWSVSRDTQYF. The CDR3 DNA follows: TGTGCCTGGAGTGTTAGTAGAGATACGCAGTATTTT.